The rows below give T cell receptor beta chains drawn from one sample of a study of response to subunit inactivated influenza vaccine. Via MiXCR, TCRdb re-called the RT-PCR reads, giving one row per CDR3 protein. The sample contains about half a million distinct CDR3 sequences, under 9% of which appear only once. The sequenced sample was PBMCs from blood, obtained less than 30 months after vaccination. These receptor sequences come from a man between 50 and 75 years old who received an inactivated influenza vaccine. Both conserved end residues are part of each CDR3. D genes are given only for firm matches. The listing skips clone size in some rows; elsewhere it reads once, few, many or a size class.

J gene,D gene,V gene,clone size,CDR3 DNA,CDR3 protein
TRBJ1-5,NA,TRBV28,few,TGTGCCAGCAGTTCTCCCGAGGGAGTCAGCAATCAGCCCCAGCATTTT,CASSSPEGVSNQPQHF
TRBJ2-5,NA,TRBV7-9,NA,TGTGCCAGCAGCTCCCGCGACTCAGAGACCCAGTACTTC,CASSSRDSETQYF
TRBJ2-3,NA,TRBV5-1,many,TGCGCCAGCAGCCCCGGGGGCCCCGGCGCAGATACGCAGTATTTT,CASSPGGPGADTQYF
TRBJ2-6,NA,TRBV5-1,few,TGCGCCAGCCGTCCGTGGGGCTCTGGGGCCAACGTCCTGACTTTC,CASRPWGSGANVLTF
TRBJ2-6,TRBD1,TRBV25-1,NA,TGTGCCAGCAGCTCGAAAGGGGGCCTATTAAGCTCTGGGGCCAACGTCCTGACTTTC,CASSSKGGLLSSGANVLTF
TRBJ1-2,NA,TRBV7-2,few,TGTGCCAGCACCTCAGGACGAGCGAACTATGGCTACACCTTC,CASTSGRANYGYTF
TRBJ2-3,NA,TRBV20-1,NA,TGCAGTGCTAGAATGGGGGCCGGCAGAGATACGCAGTATTTT,CSARMGAGRDTQYF
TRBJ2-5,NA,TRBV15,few,TGTGCCACCAGCGGTACAACAGGAGGAAAGACCCAGTACTTC,CATSGTTGGKTQYF
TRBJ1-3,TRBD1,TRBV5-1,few,TGCGCCAGCCGTTTAACAGGGGTCTCTGGAAACACCATATATTTT,CASRLTGVSGNTIYF
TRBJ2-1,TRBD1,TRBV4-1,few,TGCGCCAGCAGCCAAGATCCCGGGACAGGGGGCTCGTACAATGAGCAGTTCTTC,CASSQDPGTGGSYNEQFF
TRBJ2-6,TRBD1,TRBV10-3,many,TGTGCCATCAGTGTGGGACAGGACAGGGCCAACGTCCTGACTTTC,CAISVGQDRANVLTF
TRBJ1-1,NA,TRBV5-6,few,TGTGCCAGCAGCCCGAGGACCGCGGGGGCTGAAGCTTTCTTT,CASSPRTAGAEAFF
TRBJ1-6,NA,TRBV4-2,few,TGTGCCAGCAGCCAAGTGGCAGACAATTCACCCCTCCACTTT,CASSQVADNSPLHF